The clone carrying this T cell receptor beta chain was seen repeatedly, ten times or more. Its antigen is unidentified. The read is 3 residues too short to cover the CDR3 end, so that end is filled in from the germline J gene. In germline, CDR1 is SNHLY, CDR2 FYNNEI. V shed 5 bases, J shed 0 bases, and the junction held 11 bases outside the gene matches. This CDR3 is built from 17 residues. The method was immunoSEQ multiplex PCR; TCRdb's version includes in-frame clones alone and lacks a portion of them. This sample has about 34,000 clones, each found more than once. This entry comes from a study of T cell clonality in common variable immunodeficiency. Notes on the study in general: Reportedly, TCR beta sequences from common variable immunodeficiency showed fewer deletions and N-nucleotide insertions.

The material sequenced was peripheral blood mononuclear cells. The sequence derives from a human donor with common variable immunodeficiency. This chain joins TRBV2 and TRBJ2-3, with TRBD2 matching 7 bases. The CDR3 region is CASSRPPAGVSTDTQYF. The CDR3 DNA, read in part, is TGTGCCAGCAGTCGGCCTCCCGCGGGGGTAAGCACAGATACG.